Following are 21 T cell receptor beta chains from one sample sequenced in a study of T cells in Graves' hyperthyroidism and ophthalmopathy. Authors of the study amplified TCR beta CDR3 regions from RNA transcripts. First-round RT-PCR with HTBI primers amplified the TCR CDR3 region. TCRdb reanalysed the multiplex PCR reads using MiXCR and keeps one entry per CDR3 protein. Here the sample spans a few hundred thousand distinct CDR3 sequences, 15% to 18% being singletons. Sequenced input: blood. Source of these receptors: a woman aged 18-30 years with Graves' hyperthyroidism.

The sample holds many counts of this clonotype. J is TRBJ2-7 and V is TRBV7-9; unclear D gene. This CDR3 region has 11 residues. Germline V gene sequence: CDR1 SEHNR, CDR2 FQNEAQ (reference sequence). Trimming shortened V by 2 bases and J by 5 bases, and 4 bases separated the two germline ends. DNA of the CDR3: TGTGCCAGCAGCTTATACAACGAGCAGTACTTC. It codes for CASSLYNEQYF.

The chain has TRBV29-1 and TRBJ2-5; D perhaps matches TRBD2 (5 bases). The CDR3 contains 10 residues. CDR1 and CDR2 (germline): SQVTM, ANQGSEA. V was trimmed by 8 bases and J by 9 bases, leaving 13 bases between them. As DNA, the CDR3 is TGCAGCCCCCGAGTCGGGGCCCAGTACTTC. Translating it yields CSPRVGAQYF.

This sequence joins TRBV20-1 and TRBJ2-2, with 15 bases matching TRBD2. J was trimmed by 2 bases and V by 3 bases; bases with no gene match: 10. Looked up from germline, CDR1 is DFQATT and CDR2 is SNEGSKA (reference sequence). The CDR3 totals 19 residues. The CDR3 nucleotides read TGCAGTGCTAGCTTCGGACTAGCGGGGGGGCTAAGAAACACCGGGGAGCTGTTTTTT. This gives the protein CSASFGLAGGLRNTGELFF.

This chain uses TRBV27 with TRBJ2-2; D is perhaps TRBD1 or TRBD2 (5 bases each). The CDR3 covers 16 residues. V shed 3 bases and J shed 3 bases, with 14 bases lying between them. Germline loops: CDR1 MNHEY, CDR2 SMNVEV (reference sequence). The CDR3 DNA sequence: TGTGCCAGCAGTTTGGGACCGGACCCGGACACCGGGGAGCTGTTTTTT. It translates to CASSLGPDPDTGELFF.

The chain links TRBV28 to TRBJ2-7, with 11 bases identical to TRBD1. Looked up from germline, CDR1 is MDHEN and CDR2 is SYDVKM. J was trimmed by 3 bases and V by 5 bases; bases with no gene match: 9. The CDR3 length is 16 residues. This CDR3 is CASSPSGTGGNYEQYF. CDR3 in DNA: TGTGCCAGCAGTCCCAGCGGGACAGGGGGGAACTACGAGCAGTACTTC.

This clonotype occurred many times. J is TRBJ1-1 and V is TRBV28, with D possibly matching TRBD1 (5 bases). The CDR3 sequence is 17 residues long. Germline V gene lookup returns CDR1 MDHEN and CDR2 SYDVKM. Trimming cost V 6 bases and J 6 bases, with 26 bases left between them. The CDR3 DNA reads TGTGCCAGCAGCACACACCTTATGAGGGGCCAACACTCTGAAGCTTTCTTT. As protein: CASSTHLMRGQHSEAFF.

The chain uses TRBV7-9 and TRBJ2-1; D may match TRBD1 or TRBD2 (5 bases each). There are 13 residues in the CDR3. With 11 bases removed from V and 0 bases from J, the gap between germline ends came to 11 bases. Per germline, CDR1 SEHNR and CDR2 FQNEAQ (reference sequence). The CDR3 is CAGSGSSYNEQFF. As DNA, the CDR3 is TGTGCCGGTTCAGGGAGCTCCTACAATGAGCAGTTCTTC.

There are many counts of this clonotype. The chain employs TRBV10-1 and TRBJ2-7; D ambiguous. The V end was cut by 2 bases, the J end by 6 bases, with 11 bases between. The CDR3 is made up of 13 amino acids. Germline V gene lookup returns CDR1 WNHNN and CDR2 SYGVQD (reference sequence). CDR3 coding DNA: TGCGCCAGCAGTGAGCGGACGATAAGCGAGCAGTACTTC. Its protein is CASSERTISEQYF.

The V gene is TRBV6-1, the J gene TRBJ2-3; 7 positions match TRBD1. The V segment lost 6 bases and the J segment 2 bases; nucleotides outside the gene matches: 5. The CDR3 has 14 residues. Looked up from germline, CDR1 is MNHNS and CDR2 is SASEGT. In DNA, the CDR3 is TGTGCCAGCAGCCGTGGGACAGACACAGATACGCAGTATTTT. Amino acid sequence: CASSRGTDTDTQYF.

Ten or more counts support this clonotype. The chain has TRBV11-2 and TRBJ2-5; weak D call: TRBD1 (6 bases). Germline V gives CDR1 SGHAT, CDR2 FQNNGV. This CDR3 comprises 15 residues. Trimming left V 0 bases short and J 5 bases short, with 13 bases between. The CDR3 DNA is TGTGCCAGCAGCTTAGATCAGGGGCGATTGGAGACCCAGTACTTC. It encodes CASSLDQGRLETQYF.

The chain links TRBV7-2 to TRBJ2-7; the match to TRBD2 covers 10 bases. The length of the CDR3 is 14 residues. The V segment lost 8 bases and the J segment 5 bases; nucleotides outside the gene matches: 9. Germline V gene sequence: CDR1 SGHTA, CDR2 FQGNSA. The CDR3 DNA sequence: TGTGCCAGCCGAAAACTAGCGGGACCCCACGAGCAGTACTTC. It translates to CASRKLAGPHEQYF.

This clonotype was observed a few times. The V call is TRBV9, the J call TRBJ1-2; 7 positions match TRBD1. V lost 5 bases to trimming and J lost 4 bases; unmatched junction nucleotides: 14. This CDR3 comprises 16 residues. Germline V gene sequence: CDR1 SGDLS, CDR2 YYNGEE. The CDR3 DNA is TGTGCCAGCAGTTGGCGTCATACGACAGGGATCTATGGCTACACCTTC. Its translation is CASSWRHTTGIYGYTF.

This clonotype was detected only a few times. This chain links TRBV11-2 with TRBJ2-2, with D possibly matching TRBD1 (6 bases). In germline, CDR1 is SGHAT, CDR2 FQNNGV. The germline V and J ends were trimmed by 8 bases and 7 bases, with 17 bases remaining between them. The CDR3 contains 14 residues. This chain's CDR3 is CASGTQGWVGELFF. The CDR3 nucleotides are TGTGCCAGCGGAACACAGGGTTGGGTCGGGGAGCTGTTTTTT.

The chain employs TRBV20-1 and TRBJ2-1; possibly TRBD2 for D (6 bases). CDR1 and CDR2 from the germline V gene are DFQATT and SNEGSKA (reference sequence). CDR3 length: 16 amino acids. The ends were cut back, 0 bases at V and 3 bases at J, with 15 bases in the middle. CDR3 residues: CSARDFGSGYYNEQFF. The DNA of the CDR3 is TGCAGTGCTAGAGATTTCGGTAGCGGCTACTACAATGAGCAGTTCTTC.

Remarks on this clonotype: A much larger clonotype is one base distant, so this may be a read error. The CDR3 loop reads CASSRPAEYGYTF. DNA for the CDR3: TGTGCCAGCAGCCGTCCGGCAGAATATGGCTACACCTTC. The chain carries TRBV7-2 and TRBJ1-2; D gene uncertain. Between the trimmed V and J ends, which lost 5 bases and 5 bases, there was a span of 12 bases. There are 13 residues in the CDR3. Germline values: CDR1 SGHTA, CDR2 FQGNSA.

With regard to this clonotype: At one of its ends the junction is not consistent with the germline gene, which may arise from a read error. As DNA, the CDR3 is TGTGCCAGCAGTTTATCCACTAATGAAAAACTGTCTTTT. It is translated as CASSLSTNEKLSF. The chain is built from TRBV28 and TRBJ1-4; unclear D gene. This CDR3 spans 13 amino acids. CDR1 is MDHEN, CDR2 SYDVKM, per germline.

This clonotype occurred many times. This chain's CDR3 is CASSSPQETQYF. The CDR3 nucleotides are TGTGCCAGCAGTTCCCCTCAAGAGACCCAGTACTTC. This chain connects TRBV28 to TRBJ2-5, with D hard to call. Deletions cut 4 bases from V and 2 bases from J, with 5 bases between. This CDR3 comprises 12 residues. Germline values: CDR1 MDHEN, CDR2 SYDVKM. Variable domain in full (rest from reference TRBV28 and TRBJ2-5): DVKVTQSSRYLVKRTGEKVFLECVQDMDHENMFWYRQDPGLGLRLIYFSYDVKMKEKGDIPEGYSVSREKKERFSLILESASTNQTSMYLCASSSPQETQYFGPGTRLLVL.

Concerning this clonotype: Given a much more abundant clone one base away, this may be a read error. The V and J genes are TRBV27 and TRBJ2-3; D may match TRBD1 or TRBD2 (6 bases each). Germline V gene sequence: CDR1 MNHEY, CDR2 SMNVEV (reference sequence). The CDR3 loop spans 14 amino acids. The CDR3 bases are TGTGCCAGCGGTTTCGGGGGCCCCACAGATACGCAGTATTTT. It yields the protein CASGFGGPTDTQYF.

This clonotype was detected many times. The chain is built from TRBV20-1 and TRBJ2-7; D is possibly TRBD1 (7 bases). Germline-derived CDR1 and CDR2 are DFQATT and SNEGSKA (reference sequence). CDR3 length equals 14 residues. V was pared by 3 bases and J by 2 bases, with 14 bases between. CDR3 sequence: CSASGPRGAYEQYF. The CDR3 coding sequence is TGCAGTGCTAGCGGACCCAGGGGGGCCTACGAGCAGTACTTC.

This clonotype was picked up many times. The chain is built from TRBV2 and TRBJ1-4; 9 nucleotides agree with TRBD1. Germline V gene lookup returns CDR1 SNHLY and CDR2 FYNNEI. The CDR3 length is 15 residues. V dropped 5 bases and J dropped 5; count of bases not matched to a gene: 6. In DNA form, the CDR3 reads TGTGCCAGCAGTTGGGTGGGGACAGGGAATGAAAAACTGTTTTTT. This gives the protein CASSWVGTGNEKLFF.

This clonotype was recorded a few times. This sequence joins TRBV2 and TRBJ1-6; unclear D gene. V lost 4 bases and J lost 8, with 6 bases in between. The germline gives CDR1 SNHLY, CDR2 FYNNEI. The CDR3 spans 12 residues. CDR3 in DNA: TGTGCCAGCAGTGTTGACGATTCACCCCTCCACTTT. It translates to CASSVDDSPLHF.